The rows below give T cell receptor beta chains drawn from one sample of a study of T cells in Graves' hyperthyroidism and ophthalmopathy. A single record per CDR3 protein comes from TCRdb applying MiXCR to the multiplex PCR reads. Among almost 250,000 distinct CDR3 sequences listed, around 24% were seen once. The material sequenced was blood. The receptors originated from a woman in her forties with Graves' ophthalmopathy. The CDR3 runs from the conserved cysteine through the conserved F or W. A D gene is named only where the DNA matches it firmly. Clone size appears in some rows only: once, few, many, or a class for an expanded clone.

clone_size: .
d_call: .
j_call: TRBJ1-1
v_call: TRBV30
cdr3_aa: CAWTQPNTEAYF
cdr3_nt: TGTGCCTGGACACAGCCGAACACTGAAGCTTACTTT

clone_size: few
d_call: .
j_call: TRBJ2-2
v_call: TRBV6-5
cdr3_aa: CASSYRRGDTGELFF
cdr3_nt: TGTGCCAGCAGTTACCGCAGGGGCGACACCGGGGAGCTGTTTTTT

clone_size: .
d_call: .
j_call: TRBJ1-1
v_call: TRBV3-1
cdr3_aa: CASSLPGLGKIAFF
cdr3_nt: TGTGCCAGCAGCCTACCGGGACTCGGGAAGATAGCTTTCTTT

clone_size: many
d_call: TRBD2
j_call: TRBJ2-7
v_call: TRBV6-2/TRBV6-3
cdr3_aa: CASTLAGPPFAQYF
cdr3_nt: TGTGCCAGCACCCTAGCGGGCCCCCCTTTCGCGCAGTACTTC

clone_size: many
d_call: .
j_call: TRBJ1-6
v_call: TRBV7-6
cdr3_aa: CASSLAGGAASPLHF
cdr3_nt: TGTGCCAGCAGCTTAGCCGGAGGGGCAGCATCACCCCTCCACTTT

clone_size: many
d_call: TRBD1
j_call: TRBJ2-7
v_call: TRBV30
cdr3_aa: CAWSQRDRGTYEQYF
cdr3_nt: TGTGCCTGGAGCCAACGGGACAGGGGTACCTACGAGCAGTACTTC

clone_size: once
d_call: .
j_call: TRBJ2-5
v_call: TRBV29-1
cdr3_aa: CAGAQETQYF
cdr3_nt: TGCGCGGGGGCCCAAGAGACCCAGTACTTC

clone_size: many
d_call: .
j_call: TRBJ1-3
v_call: TRBV12-3/TRBV12-4
cdr3_aa: CASSFLLSGNTIYF
cdr3_nt: TGTGCCAGCAGTTTCCTCCTCTCTGGAAACACCATATATTTT

clone_size: .
d_call: .
j_call: TRBJ2-6
v_call: TRBV5-1
cdr3_aa: CASSLGWAGANVLTF
cdr3_nt: TGCGCCAGCAGCTTGGGCTGGGCTGGGGCCAACGTCCTGACTTTC

clone_size: few
d_call: .
j_call: TRBJ2-5
v_call: TRBV2
cdr3_aa: CASSDGAGRETQYF
cdr3_nt: TGTGCCAGCAGTGATGGGGCGGGAAGGGAGACCCAGTACTTC

clone_size: .
d_call: TRBD2
j_call: TRBJ2-7
v_call: TRBV11-2
cdr3_aa: CASSSSGTSGSSEQYF
cdr3_nt: TGTGCCAGCAGCTCATCCGGGACTAGCGGGAGCTCCGAGCAGTACTTC

clone_size: many
d_call: TRBD1
j_call: TRBJ1-5
v_call: TRBV19
cdr3_aa: CASSTRDRGSQPQHF
cdr3_nt: TGTGCCAGTAGCACCCGGGACAGGGGCAGCCAGCCCCAGCATTTT

clone_size: many
d_call: .
j_call: TRBJ1-1
v_call: TRBV27
cdr3_aa: CASSLSLGTEAFF
cdr3_nt: TGTGCCAGCAGTTTATCTTTGGGGACTGAAGCTTTCTTT

clone_size: .
d_call: TRBD1
j_call: TRBJ1-1
v_call: TRBV28
cdr3_aa: CASSIVRTGGTEAFF
cdr3_nt: TGTGCCAGCAGTATCGTCCGGACAGGGGGCACTGAAGCTTTCTTT

clone_size: many
d_call: TRBD2
j_call: TRBJ2-5
v_call: TRBV29-1
cdr3_aa: CSVELAGVQETQYF
cdr3_nt: TGCAGCGTTGAACTAGCGGGGGTCCAAGAGACCCAGTACTTC

clone_size: many
d_call: TRBD1
j_call: TRBJ2-2
v_call: TRBV12-3/TRBV12-4
cdr3_aa: CASIYGTGVSGELFF
cdr3_nt: TGTGCCAGCATTTACGGGACAGGGGTTTCCGGGGAGCTGTTTTTT